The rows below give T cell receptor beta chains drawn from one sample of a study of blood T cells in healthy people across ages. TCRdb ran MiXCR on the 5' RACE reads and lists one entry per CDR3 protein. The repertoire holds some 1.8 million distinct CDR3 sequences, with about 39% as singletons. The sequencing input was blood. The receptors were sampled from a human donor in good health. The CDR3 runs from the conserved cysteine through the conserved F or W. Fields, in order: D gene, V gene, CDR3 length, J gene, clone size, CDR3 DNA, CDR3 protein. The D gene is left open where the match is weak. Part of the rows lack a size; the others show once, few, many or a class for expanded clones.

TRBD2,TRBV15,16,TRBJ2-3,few,TGTGCCACCAGCAGGGGACTAGCGGGGAACACAGATACGCAGTATTTT,CATSRGLAGNTDTQYF
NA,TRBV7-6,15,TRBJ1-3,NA,TGTGCCAGCAGCTTAGTCGGGAGCTCTGGAAACACCATATATTTT,CASSLVGSSGNTIYF
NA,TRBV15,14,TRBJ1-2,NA,TGTGCCACCAACAGAGGTGGGGAGTACTATGGCTACACCTTC,CATNRGGEYYGYTF
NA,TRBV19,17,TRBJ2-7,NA,TGTGCCAGTAGTATAGATCTAAGGACCTCAGTGACCTACGAGCAGTACTTC,CASSIDLRTSVTYEQYF
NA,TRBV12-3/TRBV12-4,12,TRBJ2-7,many,TGTGCCAGCAGTCGACAGGTCTACGAGCAGTACTTC,CASSRQVYEQYF
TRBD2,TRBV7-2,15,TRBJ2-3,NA,TGTGCCAGCAGCCAATTAGCGGGGGGGCCTTATACGCAGTATTTT,CASSQLAGGPYTQYF
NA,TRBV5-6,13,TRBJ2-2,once,TGTGCCAGCAGCCTGGGGGACGCCGGGGAGCTGTTTTTT,CASSLGDAGELFF
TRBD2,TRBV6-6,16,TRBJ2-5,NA,TGTGCCAGCAGTAATCGCCTAGCGGGGCCCCAAGAGACCCAGTACTTC,CASSNRLAGPQETQYF
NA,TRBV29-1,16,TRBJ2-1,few,TGCAGCGTTGCCCTATACAGGGTCCCCCCCAACAATGAGCAGTTCTTC,CSVALYRVPPNNEQFF
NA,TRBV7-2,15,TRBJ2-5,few,TGTGCCAGCAGCACATACAGGTCCCCCCAAGAGACCCAGTACTTC,CASSTYRSPQETQYF
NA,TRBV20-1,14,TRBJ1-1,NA,TGCAGTGCTAGGAACAGGGTGGGGTACACTGAAGCTTTCTTT,CSARNRVGYTEAFF
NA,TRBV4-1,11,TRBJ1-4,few,TGCGCCAGCAGCCAAGATGAAAAACTGTTTTTT,CASSQDEKLFF
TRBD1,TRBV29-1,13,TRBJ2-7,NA,TGCAGCGTTGGGACAGGTTACTCCTACGAGCAGTACTTC,CSVGTGYSYEQYF
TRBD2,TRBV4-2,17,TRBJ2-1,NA,TGTGCCAGCAGCCAAGGACTAGCGGGAATCCTCTACAATGAGCAGTTCTTC,CASSQGLAGILYNEQFF
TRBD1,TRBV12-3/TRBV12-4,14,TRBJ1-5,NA,TGTGCCAGCAGTTGGACAGGGGGCGCGGAGCCCCAGCATTTT,CASSWTGGAEPQHF
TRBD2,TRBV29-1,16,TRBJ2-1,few,TGCAGCGTTGAAGACTTAGCGGGGGGCAACTACAATGAGCAGTTCTTC,CSVEDLAGGNYNEQFF
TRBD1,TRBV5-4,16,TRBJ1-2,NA,TGTGCCAGCAGCCTAATTCGACAGGGTACTGACTATGGCTACACCTTC,CASSLIRQGTDYGYTF
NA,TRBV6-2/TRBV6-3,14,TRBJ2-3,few,TGTGCCAGCAGTCGGACAGAATTCAGAGTATCGCAGTATTTT,CASSRTEFRVSQYF
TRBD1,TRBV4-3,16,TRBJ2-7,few,TGCGCCAGCAGCCAAGTCTGGGGACAGGGCTCCTACGAGCAGTACTTC,CASSQVWGQGSYEQYF
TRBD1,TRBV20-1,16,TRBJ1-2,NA,TGCAGTGCTAGACAGGATCCGGGACAGGGCCACTATGGCTACACCTTC,CSARQDPGQGHYGYTF
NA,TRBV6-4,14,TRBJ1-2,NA,TGTGCCAGCAGTGATAGTCGAGGGTCTTATGGCTACACCTTC,CASSDSRGSYGYTF
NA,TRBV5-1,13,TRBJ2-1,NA,TGCGCCAGCAGCTTGGCAGTGCCGAGGGAGCAGTTCTTC,CASSLAVPREQFF
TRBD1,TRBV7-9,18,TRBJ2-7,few,TGTGCCAGCACAGACACCCAAAATGGACAGGGGGCAACTTACGAGCAGTACTTC,CASTDTQNGQGATYEQYF
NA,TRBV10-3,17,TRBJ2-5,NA,TGTGCCATCAGTGCGTCAATATCGGAAGGACAGCAAGATACGCAGTACTTC,CAISASISEGQQDTQYF
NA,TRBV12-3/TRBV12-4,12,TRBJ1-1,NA,TGTGCCAGCAGTCCCCCTGGCGTTGAAGCTTTCTTT,CASSPPGVEAFF
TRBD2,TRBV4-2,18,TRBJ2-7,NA,TGTGCCAGCAGCCGTGGGGGACTAGCGGGGGGATCCTCCTACGAGCAGTACTTC,CASSRGGLAGGSSYEQYF
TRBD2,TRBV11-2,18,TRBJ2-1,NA,TGTGCCAGCAACTTACGAGGTGCGGGGACTAGCGGGGGTAATGAGCAGTTCTTC,CASNLRGAGTSGGNEQFF
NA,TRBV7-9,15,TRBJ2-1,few,TGTGCCAGCACTCCTGAGAGGGGCATATACAATGAGCAGTTCTTC,CASTPERGIYNEQFF